Following are 22 T cell receptor beta chains from one sample sequenced in a study of cytomegalovirus exposure and HLA in healthy donors (dated 2017 in TCRdb). Receptors were amplified or captured by the immunoSEQ multiplex PCR assay. TCRdb mirrors the immuneACCESS table, restricted to in-frame sequences. Some clones are absent from its copies; in checked studies, under half trace to an unresolved V gene, and the reason for the others is unknown. Recorded for this sample are around 220,000 clones; approximately 88% of them occurred a single time. Of the sample, about 14% falls within the top ten clones. Sequenced input: PBMCs. Every receptor here comes from a woman aged 25 to 39 in good health and CMV-seropositive.

V gene TRBV10-3 combines with J gene TRBJ1-2, with no clear D. V lost 5 bases, J lost 7 bases, and 17 bases lay in between. The germline CDR1 and CDR2 sequences are ENHRY and SYGVKD. The CDR3 runs to 14 residues. The CDR3: CAISTPDAVGGYTF. The CDR3 DNA sequence: TGTGCCATCAGTACTCCTGACGCGGTGGGTGGCTACACCTTC.

CDR3 DNA sequence: TGTGCCAGCAGGGAACTAGCGGGAGTAGATACGCAGTATTTT. It translates to CASRELAGVDTQYF. V gene TRBV2 combines with J gene TRBJ2-3; TRBD2 matches 11 bases. The CDR3 runs 14 residues. From germline, CDR1 is SNHLY and CDR2 FYNNEI. Trimming cost V 6 bases and J 5 bases; bases outside gene matches: 4. The full variable domain, rest sourced from reference TRBV2 and TRBJ2-3, is EPEVTQTPSHQVTQMGQEVILRCVPISNHLYFYWYRQILGQKVEFLVSFYNNEISEKSEIFDDQFSVERPDGSNFTLKIRSTKLEDSAMYFCASRELAGVDTQYFGPGTRLTVL.

This chain links TRBV4-1 with TRBJ2-7; D possibly corresponds to TRBD1 (6 bases). Trimming left V 4 bases short and J 5 bases short, with 12 bases between. CDR1 and CDR2 from the germline V gene are MGHRA and YSYEKL. The CDR3 length is 13 residues. DNA of the CDR3: TGCGCCAGCAGCCCGACCCGGGACAACGAGCAGTACTTC. Translated: CASSPTRDNEQYF.

This clone is a singleton in its sample. This CDR3 is also generated by other DNA sequences in the sample. J is TRBJ2-1 and V is TRBV27; no clear D gene. The length of the CDR3 is 13 residues. The V and J ends lost 6 bases and 4 bases respectively, with 10 bases between them. The germline V gene encodes CDR1 MNHEY and CDR2 SMNVEV (reference sequence). The CDR3 protein is CASSLRSYNEQFF. The DNA of the CDR3 is TGTGCCAGCAGCCTACGTTCATACAATGAGCAGTTCTTC.

This clone has just one count. Other DNA variants within this sample encode the same CDR3. This chain joins TRBV20-1 and TRBJ2-1; D gene unclear. Germline loops: CDR1 DFQATT, CDR2 SNEGSKA (reference sequence). Between the trimmed V and J ends, which lost 0 bases and 4 bases, there was a span of 1 base. The CDR3 sequence is 11 residues long. The CDR3 loop reads CSARDYNEQFF. The CDR3 DNA is TGCAGTGCTAGAGATTACAATGAGCAGTTCTTC.

The J gene is TRBJ1-5, the V gene TRBV27; D is undetermined. Germline CDR1 MNHEY, CDR2 SMNVEV (reference sequence). Trimming removed 6 bases at V and 4 bases at J, with 4 bases between. CDR3 length: 11 residues. Written as DNA, the CDR3 is TGTGCCAGCAGCCCTAATCAGCCCCAGCATTTT. It is translated as CASSPNQPQHF.

This clone was seen only a few times. The gene calls are TRBV27 and TRBJ2-1; D ambiguous. The length of the CDR3 is 13 residues. Between the trimmed V and J ends, which lost 0 bases and 7 bases, there was a span of 7 bases. The V gene's germline CDR1 is MNHEY and CDR2 SMNVEV (reference sequence). CDR3 coding DNA: TGTGCCAGCAGTTTATCCCCCGGTAATGAGCAGTTCTTC. The encoded protein is CASSLSPGNEQFF.

The V and J genes are TRBV7-8 and TRBJ1-1; D is unclear. V gave up 3 bases and J gave up 2 bases, with 7 bases separating them. This CDR3 has 13 residues. Germline V CDR1 and CDR2: SGHVS, FQNEAQ. The CDR3 spells CASSFRGNTEAFF. The CDR3 DNA sequence: TGTGCCAGCAGCTTCCGGGGTAACACTGAAGCTTTCTTT.

The chain combines TRBV30 with TRBJ1-1, with D maybe TRBD1 (5 bases). From germline, CDR1 is GTSNPN and CDR2 SVGIG (reference sequence). V dropped 1 base and J dropped 12 bases, with 15 bases sitting between them. The CDR3 extends over 12 amino acids. In nucleotides, the CDR3 is TGTGCCTGGAGTGGAGACAGCCTCGAACCTTTCTTT. Residues: CAWSGDSLEPFF.

This chain joins TRBV29-1 and TRBJ1-2; the match to TRBD1 covers 12 bases. Per the germline V gene, CDR1 is SQVTM and CDR2 is ANQGSEA. The CDR3 length is 15 residues. V was pared by 1 base and J by 6 bases, with 6 bases of the junction left unmatched. The CDR3 spells CSVEVQGQGANGYTF. The CDR3 DNA is TGCAGCGTTGAAGTACAGGGACAGGGGGCAAATGGCTACACCTTC.

This clone was observed once. The genes are TRBV30 and TRBJ1-1; D possibly corresponds to TRBD1 (6 bases). Trimming stripped 5 bases from V and 1 base from J, with 17 bases between. This CDR3 contains 15 residues. Germline V CDR1 and CDR2: GTSNPN, SVGIG (reference sequence). CDR3 nucleotide sequence: TGTGCCTGGTCAGAGACCGGGACAAAGAACACTGAAGCTTTCTTT. This translates into CAWSETGTKNTEAFF.

The genes are TRBV7-3 and TRBJ2-3; D gene unclear. The ends were cut back, 2 bases at V and 0 bases at J, with 9 bases in the middle. The CDR3 length is 15 residues. Germline CDR1 SGHTA, CDR2 FQGTGA. CDR3 nucleotides: TGTGCCAGCAGCTTATTAGGTTCAAGCACAGATACGCAGTATTTT. Translated: CASSLLGSSTDTQYF. Looking up the rest from reference TRBV7-3 and TRBJ2-3 gives the full variable domain: GAGVSQTPSNKVTEKGKYVELRCDPISGHTALYWYRQSLGQGPEFLIYFQGTGAADDSGLPNDRFFAVRPEGSVSTLKIQRTERGDSAVYLCASSLLGSSTDTQYFGPGTRLTVL.

V and J are TRBV5-1 and TRBJ2-7, with D possibly matching TRBD2 (6 bases). The CDR3 is 14 residues long. CDR1 is SGHRS and CDR2 is YFSETQ in the germline V gene. Trimming pared 4 bases from V and 2 bases from J, leaving 13 bases between. In DNA, the CDR3 is TGCGCCAGCAGCCTGGGAGGCAACGCCTACGAGCAGTACTTC. Protein sequence: CASSLGGNAYEQYF.

This clone was seen a few times. V gene TRBV2 combines with J gene TRBJ2-2, with D possibly matching TRBD2 (7 bases). The CDR3 is 17 residues long. CDR1 is SNHLY, CDR2 FYNNEI, per germline. The ends were cut back, 3 bases at V and 7 bases at J, with 21 bases in the middle. The CDR3 bases are TGTGCCAGCAGTGAGGGGGGGCACAGGGTATGGAACGGGGAGCTGTTTTTT. The encoded protein is CASSEGGHRVWNGELFF.

V usage is TRBV28 and J usage is TRBJ2-7; 8 nucleotides align to TRBD1. This CDR3 contains 14 residues. With V trimmed by 6 bases and J by 6 bases, 10 bases remained unmatched. CDR1 MDHEN and CDR2 SYDVKM come from the germline V gene. CDR3 sequence reads: CASRGAGGGPEQYF. The CDR3 DNA reads TGTGCCAGCAGAGGCGCAGGGGGCGGACCCGAGCAGTACTTC.

The chain recombines TRBV27 with TRBJ2-7; no definite D call. The CDR3 consists of 15 residues. V lost 2 bases and J 5 bases, leaving 16 bases between the germline ends. Germline V lookup: CDR1 MNHEY, CDR2 SMNVEV (reference sequence). The CDR3 nucleotides are TGTGCCAGCAGTTTAGGTGGATTAAGTGTCCACGAGCAGTACTTC. Translation: CASSLGGLSVHEQYF.

Points on this clone: This specimen includes other DNA sequences encoding the same CDR3. The chain employs TRBV6-5 and TRBJ1-2; TRBD1 is a possible D gene (6 bases). CDR1 and CDR2 from the germline V gene are MNHEY and SVGAGI. The CDR3 is 13 amino acids. The V and J ends lost 6 bases and 2 bases respectively, with 10 bases between them. The CDR3 sequence: CASSPTGNYGYTF. CDR3 in DNA: TGTGCCAGCAGCCCTACAGGGAACTATGGCTACACCTTC.

The chain couples TRBV10-1 to TRBJ1-4, with a weak D call TRBD1 (5 bases). The CDR3 totals 12 residues. The V gene's germline CDR1 is WNHNN and CDR2 SYGVQD (reference sequence). V lost 4 bases, J lost 6 bases, and 6 bases lay in between. In DNA, the CDR3 is TGCGCCAGCAGTGGGGGGGATGAAAAACTGTTTTTT. Its protein is CASSGGDEKLFF.

The J gene is TRBJ2-2, the V gene TRBV30, with 9 bases that match TRBD1. The CDR3 has 16 residues. Germline V gene sequence: CDR1 GTSNPN, CDR2 SVGIG (reference sequence). J was trimmed by 4 bases and V by 1 base; bases with no gene match: 7. The CDR3 region is CAWSGGTGRSTGELFF. The CDR3 DNA is TGTGCCTGGAGTGGCGGGACAGGGAGATCCACCGGGGAGCTGTTTTTT.

The chain employs TRBV27 and TRBJ1-2, with a tentative D call TRBD1 (5 bases). The CDR3 loop spans 14 amino acids. Germline-derived CDR1 and CDR2 are MNHEY and SMNVEV (reference sequence). The V gene lost 6 bases and the J gene lost 1 base, with 12 bases spanning the gap. DNA for the CDR3: TGTGCCAGCAGGAGAGGGACGGTTAACTATGGCTACACCTTC. The encoded protein is CASRRGTVNYGYTF.

This clone has only one observation. The J gene is TRBJ2-5, the V gene TRBV27; 15 nucleotides align to TRBD2. Trimming took 5 bases from V and 2 from J; bases not matched to a gene: 9. Germline CDR1 MNHEY, CDR2 SMNVEV (reference sequence). The CDR3 is 18 residues long. CDR3 sequence: CASSRRTSGRAGQETQYF. CDR3 bases: TGTGCCAGCAGTCGACGGACTAGCGGGAGGGCGGGGCAAGAGACCCAGTACTTC.

This clone appeared once. This chain uses TRBV5-4 with TRBJ1-3; tentatively, D is TRBD1 (6 bases). The CDR3 covers 14 residues. Germline V gene lookup returns CDR1 SGHNT and CDR2 YYREEE (reference sequence). V was clipped by 4 bases and J by 0 bases, with 8 bases between them. The CDR3 DNA reads TGTGCCAGCAGCATGGACAGCTCTGGAAACACCATATATTTT. It codes for CASSMDSSGNTIYF.